Listed here is a single T cell receptor (beta chain). In the original processing: Researchers report that nucleated cell counts were estimated from reference gene primer amplification. Measured with immunoSEQ multiplex PCR; TCRdb has only the in-frame clones, and not every one. V, J and clone size derive from that table, while D and trimming were established from the DNA sequence. This table has roughly 250,000 clones, around 80% appearing once. The data belong to a study of blood T cell repertoires in COVID-19. Turning to the study itself: The United States, Italy and Spain supplied acute and convalescent COVID-19 samples.

In germline, CDR1 is LGHDT, CDR2 YNNKEL (reference sequence). The length of the CDR3 is 16 residues. The ends lost 0 bases at V and 9 bases at J; junction bases unmatched: 7. Sample: peripheral blood. V gene TRBV3-1 (or the pseudogene TRBV3-2) combines with J gene TRBJ1-6, with 8 bases identical to TRBD1. The TCR sequence derives from a man aged 40-50 years with active or convalescent COVID-19. CDR3 sequence (DNA): TGTGCCAGCAGCCAAGATTGGGGGACAGGCCTTTCACCCCTCCACTTT. It codes for CASSQDWGTGLSPLHF.